This T cell receptor beta chain derives from a study of T-cell memory formation after mild COVID-19. Overall study context: The TCR clusters were mostly specific to one donor.

5'RACE, which relied on constant-segment primers, yielded TCR alpha and TCR beta cDNA libraries carrying sample barcodes and UMIs. TCRdb independently ran MiXCR on the 5' RACE reads; one entry per CDR3 protein. The sample carries roughly 480,000 distinct CDR3 sequences, roughly 25% recorded once. This clonotype was observed at least ten times. Mismatch with germline at one junction end may stem from a read error. Germline V gene lookup returns CDR1 SEHNR and CDR2 FQNEAQ (reference sequence). This CDR3 is 11 amino acids long. The chain combines TRBV7-9 with TRBJ2-7; a possible D gene is TRBD2 (5 bases). The sample comprised PBMCs or a T cell subset sorted from them (not recorded which). This TCR derives from an adult woman who had mild COVID-19 (a few samples of this study predate the infection). Cell type and time point are not known. The CDR3 region is CASSLAGEQYF. DNA of the CDR3: TGCGCCAGCAGCTTGGCGGGCGAGCAGTACTTC.